This T cell receptor (beta chain) originates from a study of identical twins. Study conclusions and caveats: Fewer insertions marked abundant cord blood beta clonotypes; young adult naive trended weakly, memory not at all. Beta out-of-frame sequences showed weaker excess twin sharing.

The germline V gene encodes CDR1 SNHLY and CDR2 FYNNEI. This CDR3 region has 15 residues. With 6 bases clipped from V and 0 bases from J, the junction kept 3 bases outside the gene matches. This clonotype was observed at least ten times. Its antigen is as yet unknown. A universal primer site came from template switching; cDNA carried unique molecular identifiers. In TCRdb, the 5' RACE reads were re-called with MiXCR into one record per CDR3 protein. The repertoire has hundreds of thousands of distinct CDR3 sequences, just over 7% of them found once; the top ten carry about 1.5%. A further study also used this sample, focusing on yellow fever vaccine responses in identical twins.

The sequenced sample was PBMCs. The chain links TRBV2 to TRBJ1-1; 11 bases are shared with TRBD1. This TCR was sampled from a young woman in good health. Here the CDR3 DNA reads TGTGCCAGCAGCTCGGACAGGGGGCTGAACACTGAAGCTTTCTTT. This encodes CASSSDRGLNTEAFF.